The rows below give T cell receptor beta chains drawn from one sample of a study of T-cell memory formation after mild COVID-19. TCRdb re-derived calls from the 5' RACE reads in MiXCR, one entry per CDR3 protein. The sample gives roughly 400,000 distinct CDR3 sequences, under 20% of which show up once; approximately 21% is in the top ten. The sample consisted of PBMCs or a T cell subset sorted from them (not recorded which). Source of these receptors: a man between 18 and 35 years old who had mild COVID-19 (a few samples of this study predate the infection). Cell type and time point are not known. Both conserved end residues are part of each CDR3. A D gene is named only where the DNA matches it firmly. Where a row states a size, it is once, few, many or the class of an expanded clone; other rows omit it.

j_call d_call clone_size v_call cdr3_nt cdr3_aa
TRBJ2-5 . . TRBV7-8 TGTGCCAGCAGCTTCAGACCCCACAGTCAAGAGACCCAGTACTTC CASSFRPHSQETQYF
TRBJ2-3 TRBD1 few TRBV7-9 TGTGCCAGCACTGACAGGGGGCCTACAGATACGCAGTATTTT CASTDRGPTDTQYF
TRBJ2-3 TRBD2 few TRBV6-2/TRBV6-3 TGTGCCAGCAGTTACTGGCTAGCGGGGGGCAGGTTCGCGGCAGATACGCAGTATTTT CASSYWLAGGRFAADTQYF
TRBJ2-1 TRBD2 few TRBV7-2 TGTGCCAGCAGCTTGGGACTAGATCGTGAGCAGTTCTTC CASSLGLDREQFF
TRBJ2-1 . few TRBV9 TGTGCCAGCAGCGTGTCGGGGGATGAGCAGTTCTTC CASSVSGDEQFF
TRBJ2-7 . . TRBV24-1 TGTGCCACCAGATTACGGAAGATTCTCCCGACAAGGGGGGTACCTCTGGGTAAGTGGTACTTC CATRLRKILPTRGVPLGKWYF
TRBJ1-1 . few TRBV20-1 TGCAGCACATTTGGGGTGCGGCCTGAAGCTTTCTTT CSTFGVRPEAFF
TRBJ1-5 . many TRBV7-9 TGTGCCAGCAGCTTACCAGATCAGCCCCAGCATTTT CASSLPDQPQHF
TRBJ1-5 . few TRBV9 TGTGCCAGCAGCGTAGGGGGCGGTCAGCCCCAGCATTTT CASSVGGGQPQHF
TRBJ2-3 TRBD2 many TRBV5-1 TGCGCCAGCAGCGGGGGACTAGCGGGATCAGATACGCAGTATTTT CASSGGLAGSDTQYF
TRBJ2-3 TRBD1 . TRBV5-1 TGCGCCAGCAGCACCGGGACAGCCACAGATACGCAGTATTTT CASSTGTATDTQYF
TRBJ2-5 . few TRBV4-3 TGCGCCAGCAGCCAGCAGCACCCGGAGACCCAGTACTTC CASSQQHPETQYF